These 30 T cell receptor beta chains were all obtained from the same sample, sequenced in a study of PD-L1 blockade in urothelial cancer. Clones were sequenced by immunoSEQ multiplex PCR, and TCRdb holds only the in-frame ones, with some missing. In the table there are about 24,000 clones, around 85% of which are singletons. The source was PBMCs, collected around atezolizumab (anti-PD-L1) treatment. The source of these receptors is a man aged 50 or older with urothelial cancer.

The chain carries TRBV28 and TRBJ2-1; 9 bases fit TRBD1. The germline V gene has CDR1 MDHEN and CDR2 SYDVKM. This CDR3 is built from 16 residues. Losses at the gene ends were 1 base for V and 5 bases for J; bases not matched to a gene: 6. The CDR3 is CASSLSPGQGHNEQFF. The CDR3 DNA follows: TGTGCCAGCAGTTTATCCCCGGGACAGGGCCACAATGAGCAGTTCTTC.

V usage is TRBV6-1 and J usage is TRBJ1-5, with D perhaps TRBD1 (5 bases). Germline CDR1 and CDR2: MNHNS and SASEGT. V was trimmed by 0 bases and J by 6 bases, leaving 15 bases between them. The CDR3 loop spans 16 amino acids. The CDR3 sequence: CASSEAPQGWSQPQHF. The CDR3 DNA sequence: TGTGCCAGCAGTGAAGCCCCCCAGGGATGGAGTCAGCCCCAGCATTTT.

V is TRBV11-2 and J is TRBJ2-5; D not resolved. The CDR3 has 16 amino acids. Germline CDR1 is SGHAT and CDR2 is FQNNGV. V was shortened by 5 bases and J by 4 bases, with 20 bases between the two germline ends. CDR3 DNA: TGTGCCAGCAGCCAATCGGGTGTTGGTGGATCAGAGACCCAGTACTTC. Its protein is CASSQSGVGGSETQYF.

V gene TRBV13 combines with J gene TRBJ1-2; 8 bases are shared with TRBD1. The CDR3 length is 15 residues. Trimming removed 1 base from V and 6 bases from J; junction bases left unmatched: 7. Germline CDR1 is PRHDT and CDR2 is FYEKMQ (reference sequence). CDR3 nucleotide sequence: TGTGCCAGCAGCTTAGTCGGGGCAGGGGGCAATGGCTACACCTTC. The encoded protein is CASSLVGAGGNGYTF.

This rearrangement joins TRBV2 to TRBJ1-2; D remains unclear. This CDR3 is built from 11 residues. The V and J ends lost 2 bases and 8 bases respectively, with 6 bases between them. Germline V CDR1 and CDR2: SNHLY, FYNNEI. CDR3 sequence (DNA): TGTGCCAGCAGTGAACCGAGAGGCTACACCTTC. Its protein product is CASSEPRGYTF.

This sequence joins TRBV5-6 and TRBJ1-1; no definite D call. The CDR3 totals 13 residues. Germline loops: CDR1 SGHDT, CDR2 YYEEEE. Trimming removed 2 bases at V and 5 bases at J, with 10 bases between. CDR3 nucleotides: TGTGCCAGCAGCTTCCCCGGGAGGACTGAAGCTTTCTTT. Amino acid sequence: CASSFPGRTEAFF.

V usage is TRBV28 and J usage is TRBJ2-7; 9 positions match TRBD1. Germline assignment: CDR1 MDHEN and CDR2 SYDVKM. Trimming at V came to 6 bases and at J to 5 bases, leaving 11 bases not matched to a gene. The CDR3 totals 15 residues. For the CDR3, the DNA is TGTGCCAGCAGGGCCGCCGGGACAGGGTCCAACGAGCAGTACTTC. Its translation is CASRAAGTGSNEQYF.

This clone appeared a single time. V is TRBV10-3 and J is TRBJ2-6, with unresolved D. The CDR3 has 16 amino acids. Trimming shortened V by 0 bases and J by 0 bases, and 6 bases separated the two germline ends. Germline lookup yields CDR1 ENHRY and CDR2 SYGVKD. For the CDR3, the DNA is TGTGCCATCAGTGAGTCGGGCTCCTCTGGGGCCAACGTCCTGACTTTC. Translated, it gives CAISESGSSGANVLTF.

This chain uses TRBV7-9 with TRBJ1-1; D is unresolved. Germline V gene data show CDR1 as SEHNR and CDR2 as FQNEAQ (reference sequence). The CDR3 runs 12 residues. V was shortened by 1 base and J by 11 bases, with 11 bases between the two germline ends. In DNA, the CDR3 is TGTGCCAGCAGCTTAGTGGACGGCGGGGCTTTCTTT. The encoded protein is CASSLVDGGAFF.

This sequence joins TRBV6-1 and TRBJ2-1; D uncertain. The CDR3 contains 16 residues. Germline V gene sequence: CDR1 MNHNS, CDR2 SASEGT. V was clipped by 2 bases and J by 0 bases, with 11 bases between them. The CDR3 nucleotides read TGTGCCAGCAGTGAATTAGCTAGGAGCTCCTACAATGAGCAGTTCTTC. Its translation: CASSELARSSYNEQFF.

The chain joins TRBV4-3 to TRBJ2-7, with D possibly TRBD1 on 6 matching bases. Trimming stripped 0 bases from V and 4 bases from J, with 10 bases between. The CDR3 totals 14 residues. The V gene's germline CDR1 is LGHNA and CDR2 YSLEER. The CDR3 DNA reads TGCGCCAGCAGCCAAGAGACAGGCGAATACGAGCAGTACTTC. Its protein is CASSQETGEYEQYF.

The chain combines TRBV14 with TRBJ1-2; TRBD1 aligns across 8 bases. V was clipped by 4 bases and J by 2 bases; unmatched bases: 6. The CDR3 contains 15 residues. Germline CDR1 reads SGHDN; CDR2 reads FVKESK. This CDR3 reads CASSPIRQGNYGYTF. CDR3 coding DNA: TGTGCCAGCAGCCCGATCCGACAGGGGAACTATGGCTACACCTTC.

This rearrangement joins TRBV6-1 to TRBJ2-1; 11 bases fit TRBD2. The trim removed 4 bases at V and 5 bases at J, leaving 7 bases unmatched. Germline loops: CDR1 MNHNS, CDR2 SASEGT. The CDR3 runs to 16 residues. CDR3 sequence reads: CASSAPLAGGNNEQFF. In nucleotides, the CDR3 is TGTGCCAGCAGTGCCCCTCTAGCGGGGGGAAACAATGAGCAGTTCTTC.

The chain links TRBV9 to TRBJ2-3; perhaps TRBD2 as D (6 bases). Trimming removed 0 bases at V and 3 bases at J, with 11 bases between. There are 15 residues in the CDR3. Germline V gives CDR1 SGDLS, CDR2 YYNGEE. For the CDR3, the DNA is TGTGCCAGCAGCGTAGACGGGGGAGCTACAGATACGCAGTATTTT. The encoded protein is CASSVDGGATDTQYF. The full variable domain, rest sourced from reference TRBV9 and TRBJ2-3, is DSGVTQTPKHLITATGQRVTLRCSPRSGDLSVYWYQQSLDQGLQFLIQYYNGEERAKGNILERFSAQQFPDLHSELNLSSLELGDSALYFCASSVDGGATDTQYFGPGTRLTVL.

In DNA form, the CDR3 reads TGTGCCAGCAGTTTATATGGGGCATACAGACGCACAGATACGCAGTATTTT. Encoded protein: CASSLYGAYRRTDTQYF. The chain recombines TRBV27 with TRBJ2-3; D is perhaps TRBD1 (5 bases). Germline lookup yields CDR1 MNHEY and CDR2 SMNVEV (reference sequence). V was trimmed by 1 base and J by 1 base, leaving 15 bases between them. The CDR3 length is 17 residues.

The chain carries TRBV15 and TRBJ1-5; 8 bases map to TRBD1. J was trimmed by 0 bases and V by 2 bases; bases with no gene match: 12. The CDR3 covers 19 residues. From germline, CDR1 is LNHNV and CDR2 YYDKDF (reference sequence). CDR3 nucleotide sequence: TGTGCCACCAGCAGACCCCGGGACAGGAACCTCTATAGCAATCAGCCCCAGCATTTT. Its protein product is CATSRPRDRNLYSNQPQHF.

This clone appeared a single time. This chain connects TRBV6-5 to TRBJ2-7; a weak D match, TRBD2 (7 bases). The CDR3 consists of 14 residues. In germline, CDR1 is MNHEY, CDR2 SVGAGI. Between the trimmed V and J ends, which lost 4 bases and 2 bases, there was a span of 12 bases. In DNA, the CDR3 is TGTGCCAGCAGTTTGGGCGGGGGCGCCTACGAGCAGTACTTC. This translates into CASSLGGGAYEQYF.

CDR3 sequence (DNA): TGTGCCAGCAGCCCGGAACGCAGGGCTGGAAACACCATATATTTT. Amino acids: CASSPERRAGNTIYF. The chain is built from TRBV6-1 and TRBJ1-3, with D possibly being TRBD1 (5 bases). CDR1 MNHNS and CDR2 SASEGT come from the germline V gene. The V gene lost 6 bases and the J gene lost 2 bases, with 14 bases spanning the gap. This CDR3 region has 15 residues.

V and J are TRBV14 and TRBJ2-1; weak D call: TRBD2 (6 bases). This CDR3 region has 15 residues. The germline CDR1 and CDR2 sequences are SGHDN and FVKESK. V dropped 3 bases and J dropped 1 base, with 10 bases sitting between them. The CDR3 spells CASSQDGGSYNEQFF. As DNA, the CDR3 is TGTGCCAGCAGCCAGGACGGGGGATCCTACAATGAGCAGTTCTTC.

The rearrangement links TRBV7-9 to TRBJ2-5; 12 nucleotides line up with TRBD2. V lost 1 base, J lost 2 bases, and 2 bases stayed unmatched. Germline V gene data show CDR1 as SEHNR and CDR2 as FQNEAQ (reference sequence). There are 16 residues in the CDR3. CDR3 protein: CASSLGLAGDQETQYF. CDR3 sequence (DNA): TGTGCCAGCAGCTTAGGACTAGCGGGGGATCAAGAGACCCAGTACTTC.

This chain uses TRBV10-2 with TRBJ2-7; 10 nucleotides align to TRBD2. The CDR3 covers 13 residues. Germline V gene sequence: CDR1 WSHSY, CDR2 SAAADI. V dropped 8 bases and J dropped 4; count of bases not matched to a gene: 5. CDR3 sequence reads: CASGASGSYEQYF. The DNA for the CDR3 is TGCGCCAGCGGGGCTAGCGGGAGTTACGAGCAGTACTTC.

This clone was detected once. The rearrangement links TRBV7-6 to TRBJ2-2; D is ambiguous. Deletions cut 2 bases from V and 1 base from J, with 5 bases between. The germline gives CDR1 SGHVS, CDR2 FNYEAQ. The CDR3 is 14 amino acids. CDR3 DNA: TGTGCCAGCAGCTTAATTAGGAACACCGGGGAGCTGTTTTTT. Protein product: CASSLIRNTGELFF. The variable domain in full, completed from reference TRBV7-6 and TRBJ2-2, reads GAGVSQSPRYKVTKRGQDVALRCDPISGHVSLYWYRQALGQGPEFLTYFNYEAQQDKSGLPNDRFSAERPEGSISTLTIQRTEQRDSAMYRCASSLIRNTGELFFGEGSRLTVL.

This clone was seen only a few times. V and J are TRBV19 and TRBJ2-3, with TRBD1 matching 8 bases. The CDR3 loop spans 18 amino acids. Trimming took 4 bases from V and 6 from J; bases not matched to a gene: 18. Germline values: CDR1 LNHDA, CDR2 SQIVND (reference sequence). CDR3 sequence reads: CASSTPAGGVGGVDTQYF. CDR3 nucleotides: TGTGCCAGTAGTACCCCCGCAGGGGGCGTGGGCGGCGTGGATACGCAGTATTTT.

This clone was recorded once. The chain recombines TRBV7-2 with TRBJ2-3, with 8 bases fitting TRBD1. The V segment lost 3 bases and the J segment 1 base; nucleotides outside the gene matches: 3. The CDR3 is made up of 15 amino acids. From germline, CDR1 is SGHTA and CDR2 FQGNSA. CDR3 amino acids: CASSFYRGGTDTQYF. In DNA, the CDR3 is TGTGCCAGCAGCTTCTACAGGGGGGGCACAGATACGCAGTATTTT.

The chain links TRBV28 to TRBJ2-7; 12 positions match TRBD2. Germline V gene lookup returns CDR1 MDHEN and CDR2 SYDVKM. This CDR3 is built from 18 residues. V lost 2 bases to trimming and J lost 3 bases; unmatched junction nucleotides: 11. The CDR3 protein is CASSLEASGRALGYEQYF. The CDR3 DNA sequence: TGTGCCAGCAGTTTAGAGGCTAGCGGGAGGGCCCTGGGCTACGAGCAGTACTTC.

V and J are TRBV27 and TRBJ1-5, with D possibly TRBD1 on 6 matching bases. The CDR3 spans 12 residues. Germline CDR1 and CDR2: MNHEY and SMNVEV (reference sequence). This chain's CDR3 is CACSQGNQPQHF. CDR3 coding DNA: TGTGCGTGTTCTCAGGGGAATCAGCCCCAGCATTTT.

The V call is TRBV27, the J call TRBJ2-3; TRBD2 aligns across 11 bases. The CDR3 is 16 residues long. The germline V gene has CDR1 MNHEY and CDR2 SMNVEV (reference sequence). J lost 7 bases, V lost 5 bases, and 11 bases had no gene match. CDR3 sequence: CASSRNLAGGVNTQYF. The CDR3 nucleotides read TGTGCCAGCAGTCGCAACCTAGCGGGAGGTGTAAATACGCAGTATTTT.

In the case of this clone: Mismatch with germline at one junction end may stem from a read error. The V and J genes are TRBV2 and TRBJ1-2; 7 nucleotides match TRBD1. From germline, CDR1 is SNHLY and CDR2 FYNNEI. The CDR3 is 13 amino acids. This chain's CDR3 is CATSGQINYDYTF. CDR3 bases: TGTGCCACTTCGGGACAGATAAACTATGACTACACCTTC.

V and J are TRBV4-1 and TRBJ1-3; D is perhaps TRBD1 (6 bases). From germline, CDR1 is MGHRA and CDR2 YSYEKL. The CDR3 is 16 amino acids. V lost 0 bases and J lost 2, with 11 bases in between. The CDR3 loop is CASSQEGRTAGNTIYF. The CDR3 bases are TGCGCCAGCAGCCAAGAAGGCAGGACAGCTGGAAACACCATATATTTT.

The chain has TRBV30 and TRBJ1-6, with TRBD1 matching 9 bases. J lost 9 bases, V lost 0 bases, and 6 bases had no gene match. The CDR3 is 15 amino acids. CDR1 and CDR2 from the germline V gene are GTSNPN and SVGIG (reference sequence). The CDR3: CAWSVTQGAASPLHF. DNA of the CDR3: TGTGCCTGGAGTGTAACACAGGGGGCAGCTTCACCCCTCCACTTT.